This T cell receptor (beta chain) was retrieved from a study of blood T cell repertoires in COVID-19. About the study: Samples taken during acute and convalescent COVID-19 were collected in the United States, Italy and Spain. PBMCs, B-cell-depleted T cells, or T cells provided the cDNA or gDNA that made up the material.

CDR3 length: 15 residues. V was trimmed by 5 bases and J by 4 bases, leaving 17 bases between them. CDR1 and CDR2 from the germline V gene are MNHEY and SMNVEV (reference sequence). How the authors handled the data: The assay estimated nucleated cells by amplifying reference gene primers. Profiled with immunoSEQ multiplex PCR; TCRdb holds only in-frame clones, not every one. V and J calls and clone size are given by that table; D and trimming were obtained from the DNA. The repertoire holds around 160,000 clones, just under 85% seen once, with 2.5% to 3% in the top ten. The rearrangement links TRBV27 to TRBJ1-2; a weak D match, TRBD1 (6 bases). This sequence was found in a woman in her thirties or forties with active or convalescent COVID-19. Sample: peripheral blood. CDR3 coding DNA: TGTGCCAGCAGTCCGATCGTACAGGGATTCTATGGCTACACCTTC. Translated, it gives CASSPIVQGFYGYTF.